One sample yielded the 19 T cell receptor beta chains listed below, sequenced in a study of cytomegalovirus exposure and HLA in healthy donors. The PCR employed 60 Vbeta primers together with 13 Jbeta primers. Assay: immunoSEQ multiplex PCR; the TCRdb copy retains only in-frame clones and omits some. The data hold approximately 100,000 clones, with roughly 71% observed a single time. Specimen: PBMCs. These receptors all come from a man over 45 in good health and CMV-seronegative.

The V and J genes are TRBV4-1 and TRBJ1-1; 7 bases match TRBD1. Germline V gives CDR1 MGHRA, CDR2 YSYEKL. J gave up 7 bases and V 4 bases, and 6 bases lay outside the gene matches. CDR3 length: 13 residues. This CDR3 reads CASSPSGGIEAFF. DNA of the CDR3: TGCGCCAGCAGCCCATCAGGGGGAATTGAAGCTTTCTTT.

V and J are TRBV29-1 and TRBJ2-3; 7 bases fit TRBD2. Per the germline V gene, CDR1 is SQVTM and CDR2 is ANQGSEA. The CDR3 spans 13 residues. V was clipped by 6 bases and J by 2 bases; unmatched bases: 5. The CDR3 protein is CSVCTSATDTQYF. The CDR3 DNA reads as TGCAGCGTATGTACTAGCGCCACAGATACGCAGTATTTT.

The chain uses TRBV6-5 and TRBJ1-5, with D perhaps TRBD1 (5 bases). There are 15 residues in the CDR3. CDR1 is MNHEY, CDR2 SVGAGI, per germline. The V end was cut by 2 bases, the J end by 5 bases, with 13 bases between. CDR3 DNA: TGTGCCAGCAGTTACCATGGGACGGGAGATCAGCCCCAGCATTTT. This sequence encodes CASSYHGTGDQPQHF.

The V call is TRBV5-1, the J call TRBJ1-1; tentative D call: TRBD1 (6 bases). This CDR3 comprises 14 residues. The V end was cut by 4 bases, the J end by 4 bases, with 14 bases between. Germline CDR1 reads SGHRS; CDR2 reads YFSETQ. The CDR3 DNA follows: TGCGCCAGCAGCCCCCAGGGGTGGGGCACTGAAGCTTTCTTT. Its protein product is CASSPQGWGTEAFF.

V gene TRBV28 combines with J gene TRBJ2-1; TRBD2 might be the D (5 bases). The CDR3 spans 14 residues. V was clipped by 5 bases and J by 2 bases, with 10 bases between them. Looked up from germline, CDR1 is MDHEN and CDR2 is SYDVKM. Here the CDR3 reads CASSPAGPYNEQFF. The DNA of the CDR3 is TGTGCCAGCAGTCCCGCGGGCCCCTACAATGAGCAGTTCTTC.

V and J are TRBV5-4 and TRBJ1-2; 7 nucleotides line up with TRBD1. The germline gives CDR1 SGHNT, CDR2 YYREEE (reference sequence). Trimming at V came to 4 bases and at J to 2 bases, leaving 5 bases not matched to a gene. This CDR3 is built from 14 residues. This chain's CDR3 is CASSAPTGNYGYTF. CDR3 DNA: TGTGCCAGCAGCGCCCCGACAGGGAACTATGGCTACACCTTC.

This clone came up once. The chain uses TRBV7-3 and TRBJ2-1; 12 bases fit TRBD2. CDR1 and CDR2 (germline): SGHTA, FQGTGA. V was clipped by 3 bases and J by 8 bases; unmatched bases: 5. CDR3 length equals 15 residues. The CDR3 region is CASSFTSGGPHEQFF. The CDR3 DNA is TGTGCCAGCAGCTTCACTAGCGGGGGGCCCCATGAGCAGTTCTTC. The variable domain in full, completed from reference TRBV7-3 and TRBJ2-1, reads GAGVSQTPSNKVTEKGKYVELRCDPISGHTALYWYRQSLGQGPEFLIYFQGTGAADDSGLPNDRFFAVRPEGSVSTLKIQRTERGDSAVYLCASSFTSGGPHEQFFGPGTRLTVL.

This clone was seen only once. The chain carries TRBV7-8 and TRBJ1-6; no clear D. V was shortened by 5 bases and J by 10 bases, with 15 bases between the two germline ends. The CDR3 totals 14 residues. Germline V CDR1 and CDR2: SGHVS, FQNEAQ. The CDR3: CASSPRGERSPLHF. Here the CDR3 DNA reads TGTGCCAGCAGCCCCCGCGGGGAGCGATCACCCCTCCACTTT.

The DNA of the CDR3 is TGTGCCAGCAGAGGGACAGCGTCCTACGAGCAGTACTTC. This encodes CASRGTASYEQYF. The chain links TRBV28 to TRBJ2-5; TRBD1 matches at 7 bases. The last part of the DNA fits TRBJ2-7 better; the J call may be wrong. CDR1 MDHEN and CDR2 SYDVKM come from the germline V gene. CDR3 size: 13 residues.

The V call is TRBV6-1, the J call TRBJ2-5; TRBD2 matches at 12 bases. There are 15 residues in the CDR3. The V and J ends lost 6 bases and 6 bases, in that order; junction bases with no gene match: 8. Germline V gene data show CDR1 as MNHNS and CDR2 as SASEGT. CDR3 loop: CASRLAGGRGKTQYF. The CDR3 nucleotides are TGTGCCAGCAGACTAGCGGGAGGTCGTGGGAAGACCCAGTACTTC.

This clone has a handful of counts. This chain links TRBV6-5 with TRBJ2-5, with 7 bases fitting TRBD1. The CDR3 contains 13 residues. Germline CDR1 MNHEY, CDR2 SVGAGI. With 8 bases clipped from V and 5 bases from J, the junction kept 8 bases outside the gene matches. The CDR3 loop reads CASSRTRGETQYF. The CDR3 DNA reads TGTGCCAGCTCCCGGACCAGGGGGGAGACCCAGTACTTC.

The CDR3 nucleotides read TGCAGCGGAAGGTTGACAGCATACACTGAAGCTTTCTTT. This sequence encodes CSGRLTAYTEAFF. The rearrangement joins TRBV29-1 to TRBJ1-1; TRBD1 might be the D (5 bases). Germline loops: CDR1 SQVTM, CDR2 ANQGSEA. The CDR3 covers 13 residues. The V end lost 7 bases, the J end lost 3 bases, and 15 bases lay between the germline ends.

The V call is TRBV27, the J call TRBJ2-2; no definite D call. The CDR3 is 14 residues long. V was clipped by 0 bases and J by 6 bases, with 8 bases between them. The germline V gene has CDR1 MNHEY and CDR2 SMNVEV (reference sequence). Written as DNA, the CDR3 is TGTGCCAGCAGTTTATCGAGGAATCCCGGGGAGCTGTTTTTT. Translating it yields CASSLSRNPGELFF.

This rearrangement joins TRBV5-1 to TRBJ1-1; D may be TRBD1 (6 bases). The CDR3 has 14 amino acids. The ends were cut back, 6 bases at V and 8 bases at J, with 20 bases in the middle. Germline V gene data show CDR1 as SGHRS and CDR2 as YFSETQ. The CDR3 loop reads CASTYGDTGSEAFF. DNA for the CDR3: TGCGCCAGCACCTATGGGGACACTGGTTCGGAAGCTTTCTTT.

The gene calls are TRBV10-1 and TRBJ2-7, with D possibly matching TRBD1 (6 bases). CDR3 length: 12 residues. V was clipped by 11 bases and J by 3 bases, with 14 bases between them. Germline V CDR1 and CDR2: WNHNN, SYGVQD (reference sequence). CDR3 protein: CAVEGDNYEQYF. In DNA form, the CDR3 reads TGCGCCGTCGAAGGGGACAACTACGAGCAGTACTTC.

This chain links TRBV19 with TRBJ2-7; TRBD2 aligns across 14 bases. The germline V gene has CDR1 LNHDA and CDR2 SQIVND (reference sequence). The CDR3 loop spans 17 amino acids. With V trimmed by 3 bases and J by 3 bases, 7 bases remained unmatched. In DNA, the CDR3 is TGTGCCAGTAGTATCGTCTCGACTAGCGGGGGGGTCTACGAGCAGTACTTC. Translating it yields CASSIVSTSGGVYEQYF.

This chain uses TRBV30 with TRBJ1-1; D uncertain. The germline CDR1 and CDR2 sequences are GTSNPN and SVGIG (reference sequence). The CDR3 is made up of 13 amino acids. Trimming shortened V by 2 bases and J by 1 base, and 8 bases separated the two germline ends. CDR3 loop: CAWSPQSNTEAFF. In DNA, the CDR3 is TGTGCCTGGAGTCCACAGTCGAACACTGAAGCTTTCTTT.

The chain combines TRBV5-1 with TRBJ2-3; 9 bases agree with TRBD2. Germline V gene sequence: CDR1 SGHRS, CDR2 YFSETQ. This CDR3 has 15 amino acids. Trimming removed 5 bases from V and 0 bases from J; junction bases left unmatched: 4. Written as DNA, the CDR3 is TGCGCCAGCAGGGTAGGACTAGCGAGCACAGATACGCAGTATTTT. This sequence encodes CASRVGLASTDTQYF.

This clone was observed a few times. The chain joins TRBV28 to TRBJ1-4, with D unresolved. Germline CDR1 and CDR2: MDHEN and SYDVKM. The V end lost 3 bases, the J end lost 4 bases, and 6 bases lay between the germline ends. The CDR3 extends over 13 amino acids. The CDR3 nucleotides read TGTGCCAGCAGTTTGCAGATTAATGAAAAACTGTTTTTT. This encodes CASSLQINEKLFF.